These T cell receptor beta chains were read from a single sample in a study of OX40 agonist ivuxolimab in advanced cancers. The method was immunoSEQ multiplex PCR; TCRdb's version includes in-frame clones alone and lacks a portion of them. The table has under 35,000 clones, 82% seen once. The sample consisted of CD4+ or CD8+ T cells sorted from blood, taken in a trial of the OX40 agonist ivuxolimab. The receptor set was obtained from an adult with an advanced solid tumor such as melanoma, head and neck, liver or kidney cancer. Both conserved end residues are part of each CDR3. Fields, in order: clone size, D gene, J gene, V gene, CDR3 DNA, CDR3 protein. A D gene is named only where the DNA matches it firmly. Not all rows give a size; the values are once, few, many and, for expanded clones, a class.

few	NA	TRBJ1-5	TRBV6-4	TGTGCCAGCAGTGAACAGGGAGGACAGCCCCAGCATTTT	CASSEQGGQPQHF
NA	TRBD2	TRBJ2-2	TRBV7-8	TGTGCCAGCAGCCTAGCGGGCCTGAACACCGGGGAGCTGTTTTTT	CASSLAGLNTGELFF
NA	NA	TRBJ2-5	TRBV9	TGTGCCAGCAGCGTAGGTCGGAACCTCCAAGAGACCCAGCACTTC	CASSVGRNLQETQHF
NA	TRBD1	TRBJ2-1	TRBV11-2	TGTGCCAGCAGCCAGACGGGACAGAACGTCGATGAGCAGTTCTTC	CASSQTGQNVDEQFF
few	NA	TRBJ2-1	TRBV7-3	TGTGCCAGCAGCCAGACAGTCTACAATGAGCAGTTCTTC	CASSQTVYNEQFF
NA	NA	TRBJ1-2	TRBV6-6	TGTGCCAGCAGTTACTCAAGGGTCAGGGTGGACTATGGCTACACCTTC	CASSYSRVRVDYGYTF
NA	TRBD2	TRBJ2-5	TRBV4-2	TGTGCCAGCAGCCGGGGGGAGGGTAGCCCGAGAGAGACCCAGTACTTC	CASSRGEGSPRETQYF
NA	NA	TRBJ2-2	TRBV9	TGTGCCAGCAGTTGGGGGTTCACCGGGGAGCTGTTTTTT	CASSWGFTGELFF
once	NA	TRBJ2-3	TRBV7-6	TGTGCCAGCAGCCCGGACCTCACAGATACGCAGTATTTT	CASSPDLTDTQYF
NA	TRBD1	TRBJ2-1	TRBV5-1	TGCGCCAGCAGCTTGGTCCCTCAGGGGGCGGGGATTGGTAATGAGCAGTTCTTC	CASSLVPQGAGIGNEQFF
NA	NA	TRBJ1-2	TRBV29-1	TGCAGCGTTGAAGTTAGCCCCGGGACATTGGCGGGCTATGGCTACACCTTC	CSVEVSPGTLAGYGYTF
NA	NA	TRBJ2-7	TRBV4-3	TGCGCCAGCAGCCAAATTGCGGGCGGCTCCTACGAGCAGTACTTC	CASSQIAGGSYEQYF
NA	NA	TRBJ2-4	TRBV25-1	TGTGCCAGCAGTGGAGGGACCAGAGACAAAAACATTCAGTACTTC	CASSGGTRDKNIQYF
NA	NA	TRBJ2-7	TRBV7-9	TGTGCCAGCAGCTTAGTTGGGGGTACGGAGCAGTACTTC	CASSLVGGTEQYF
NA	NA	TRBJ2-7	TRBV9	TGTGCCAGCAGCACGACTCCCGGGGCCTCCTACGAGCAGTACTTC	CASSTTPGASYEQYF
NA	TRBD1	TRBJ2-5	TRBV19	TGTGCCAGTAGGAGGACAGGGCTCGAGGGAGAGACCCAGTACTTC	CASRRTGLEGETQYF
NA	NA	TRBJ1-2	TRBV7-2	TGTGCCAGCAAAGTAGCTAACTATGGCTACACCTTC	CASKVANYGYTF
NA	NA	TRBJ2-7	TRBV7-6	TGTGCCAGCAGCCTTAGCGGGGCAGGGGGCTACGAGCAGTACTTC	CASSLSGAGGYEQYF
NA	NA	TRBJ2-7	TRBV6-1	TGTGCCAGCAGTGCGGGGACACTGGTGGCTTTAGAGTCCGAGCAGTACTTC	CASSAGTLVALESEQYF
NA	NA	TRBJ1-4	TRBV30	TGTGCCTGGAGTGCCTCCTCTGAAAAACTGTTTTTT	CAWSASSEKLFF
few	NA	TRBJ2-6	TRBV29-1	TGCAGCGTACAGGGTAGTGGGGCCAACGTCCTGACTTTC	CSVQGSGANVLTF
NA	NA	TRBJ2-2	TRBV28	TGTGCCAGCAGTTTCCGTCAGCCCACCGGGGAGCTGTTTTTT	CASSFRQPTGELFF
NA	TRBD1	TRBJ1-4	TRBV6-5	TGTGCCAGCAGTAGAATCAGGGGGACTAATGAAAAACTGTTTTTT	CASSRIRGTNEKLFF
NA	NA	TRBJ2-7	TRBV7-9	TGTGCCAGCAGCTTAAGCGGCAACTCCTACGAGCAGTACTTC	CASSLSGNSYEQYF
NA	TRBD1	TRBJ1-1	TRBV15	TGTGCCACCAGCAGAGGGGACAGGGGGGGCACTGAAGCTTTCTTT	CATSRGDRGGTEAFF
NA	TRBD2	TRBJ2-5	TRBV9	TGTGCCAGCAGCGCCGGCGGGGGTCAGGGAGAGACCCAGTACTTC	CASSAGGGQGETQYF
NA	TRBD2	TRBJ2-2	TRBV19	TGTGCCAGTATTAAATTAGGACTAGCGGGGGGTCCCGGGGAGCTGTTTTTT	CASIKLGLAGGPGELFF
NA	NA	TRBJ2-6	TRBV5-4	TGTGCCAGCAGCCGGGAGCGGGCCTCTGGGGCCAACGTCCTGACTTTC	CASSRERASGANVLTF
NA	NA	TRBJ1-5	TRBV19	TGTGCCAGTAAAGGGTTAGGAGGAAGGCAGCCCCAGCATTTT	CASKGLGGRQPQHF
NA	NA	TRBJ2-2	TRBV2	TGTGCCAGCAGGAGGGGGACGGCGAACACCGGGGAGCTGTTTTTT	CASRRGTANTGELFF
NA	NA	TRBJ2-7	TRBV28	TGTGCCAGCAGTCTGTATTGGGGAGAGCAGTACTTC	CASSLYWGEQYF
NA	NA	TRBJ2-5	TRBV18	TGTGCCAGCTCACCACCGGGTCTTCAAAAGGAGACCCAGTACTTC	CASSPPGLQKETQYF
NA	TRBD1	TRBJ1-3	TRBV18	TGTGCCAGCTCACCGAAGGACAGGGTGCGAAGAAACACCATATATTTT	CASSPKDRVRRNTIYF
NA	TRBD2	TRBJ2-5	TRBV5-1	TGCGCCAGCAGCACGGGACTAGCGGGGACATCAGAGACCCAGTACTTC	CASSTGLAGTSETQYF
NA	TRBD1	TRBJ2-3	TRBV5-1	TGCGCCAGCTCCACCGACAGGGGCAAAGATACGCAGTATTTT	CASSTDRGKDTQYF
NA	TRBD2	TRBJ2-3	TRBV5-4	TGTGCCAGCAGCTTGGGACGGACTAGCGGGGGTTCGGCAGATACGCAGTATTTT	CASSLGRTSGGSADTQYF
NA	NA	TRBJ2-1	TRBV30	TGTGCCTGGAGGGAACGGAGCTGGGATGAGCAGTTCTTC	CAWRERSWDEQFF
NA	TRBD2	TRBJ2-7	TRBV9	TGTGCCAGCAGCGCGGGACTAGCGGGGAGCTCCTACGAGCAGTACTTC	CASSAGLAGSSYEQYF
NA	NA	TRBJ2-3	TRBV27	TGTGCCAGCAGAGCATTGATGGATACGCAGTATTTT	CASRALMDTQYF
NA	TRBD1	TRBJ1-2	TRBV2	TGTGCCAGCTCGGGACAGACTTTCTATGGCTACACCTTC	CASSGQTFYGYTF
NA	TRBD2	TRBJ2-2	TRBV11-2	TGTGCCAGCAGCTTAGTGGGCGGGAGAAGAGCCGGGGAGCTGTTTTTT	CASSLVGGRRAGELFF
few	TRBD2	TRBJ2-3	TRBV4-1	TGCGCCAGCAGCGAAGGACTAGCGGGAGTTGCAGATACGCAGTATTTT	CASSEGLAGVADTQYF
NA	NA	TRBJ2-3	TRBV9	TGTGCCAGCAGCCCCCATCCACAGGGCGCAGATACGCAGTATTTT	CASSPHPQGADTQYF
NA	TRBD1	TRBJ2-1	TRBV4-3	TGCGCCAGCAGCCAAGCCAGGGGGACAGCTTACAATGAGCAGTTCTTC	CASSQARGTAYNEQFF
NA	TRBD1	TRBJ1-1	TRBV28	TGTGCCAGCGAGGGGACAGAACACACTGAAGCTTTCTTT	CASEGTEHTEAFF
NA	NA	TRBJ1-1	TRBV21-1	TGTGCCAGCAGCAGGCGGGGACCATTCTTT	CASSRRGPFF
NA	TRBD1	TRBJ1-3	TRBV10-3	TGTGCCATCAGTTCAGACAGGGCTGGAAACACCATATATTTT	CAISSDRAGNTIYF
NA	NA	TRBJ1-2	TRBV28	TGTGCCAGCAGCCCCTGGGGAAGACAGGTTGAGGGTTATGGCTACACCTTC	CASSPWGRQVEGYGYTF
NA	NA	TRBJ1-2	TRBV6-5	TGTGCCAGCAGTTACTCGGGCATACCGGGGACTTATGGCTACACCTTC	CASSYSGIPGTYGYTF
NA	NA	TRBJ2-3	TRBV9	TGTGCCAGCAGCGTAACTCAGACAGAGTCAGATACGCAGTATTTT	CASSVTQTESDTQYF